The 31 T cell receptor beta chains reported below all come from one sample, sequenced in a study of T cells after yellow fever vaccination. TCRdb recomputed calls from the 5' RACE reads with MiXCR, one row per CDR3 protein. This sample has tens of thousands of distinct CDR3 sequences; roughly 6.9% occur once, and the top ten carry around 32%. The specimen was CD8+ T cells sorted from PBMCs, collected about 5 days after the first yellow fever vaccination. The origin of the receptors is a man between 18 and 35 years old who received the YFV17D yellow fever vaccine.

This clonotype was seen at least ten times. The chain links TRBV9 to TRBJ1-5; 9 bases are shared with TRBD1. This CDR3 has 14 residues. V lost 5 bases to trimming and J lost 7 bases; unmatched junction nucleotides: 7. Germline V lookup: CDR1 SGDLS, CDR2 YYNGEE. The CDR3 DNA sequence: TGTGCCAGCAGTGAACAGGGGGCAAGGCAGCCCCAGCATTTT. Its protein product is CASSEQGARQPQHF.

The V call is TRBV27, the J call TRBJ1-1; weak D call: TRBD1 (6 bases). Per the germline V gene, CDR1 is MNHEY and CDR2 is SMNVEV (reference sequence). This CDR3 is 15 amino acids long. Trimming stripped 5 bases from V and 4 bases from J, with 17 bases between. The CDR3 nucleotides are TGTGCCAGCAGTATGAAGGTAGGGGGGGTCACTGAAGCTTTCTTT. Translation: CASSMKVGGVTEAFF.

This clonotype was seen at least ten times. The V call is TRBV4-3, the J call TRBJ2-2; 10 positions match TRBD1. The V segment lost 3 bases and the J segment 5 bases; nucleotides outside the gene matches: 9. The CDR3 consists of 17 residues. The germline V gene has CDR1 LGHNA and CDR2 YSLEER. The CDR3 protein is CASSQLPGQGLTGELFF. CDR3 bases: TGCGCCAGCAGCCAGTTGCCGGGACAGGGGTTAACCGGGGAGCTGTTTTTT.

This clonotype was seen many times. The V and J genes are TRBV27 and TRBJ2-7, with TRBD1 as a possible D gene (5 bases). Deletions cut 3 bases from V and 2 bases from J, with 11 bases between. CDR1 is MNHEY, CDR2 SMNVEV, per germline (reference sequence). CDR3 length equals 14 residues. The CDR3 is CASSLGQVPYEQYF. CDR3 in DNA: TGTGCCAGCAGTTTGGGGCAGGTTCCCTACGAGCAGTACTTC.

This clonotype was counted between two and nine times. The CDR3 loop is CASSLNAGETQYF. For the CDR3, the DNA is TGTGCCAGCAGCTTAAACGCGGGAGAGACCCAGTACTTC. The chain uses TRBV7-3 and TRBJ2-5, with a weak D call TRBD2 (5 bases). Looked up from germline, CDR1 is SGHTA and CDR2 is FQGTGA. The CDR3 has 13 amino acids. V dropped 1 base and J dropped 4 bases, with 7 bases sitting between them.

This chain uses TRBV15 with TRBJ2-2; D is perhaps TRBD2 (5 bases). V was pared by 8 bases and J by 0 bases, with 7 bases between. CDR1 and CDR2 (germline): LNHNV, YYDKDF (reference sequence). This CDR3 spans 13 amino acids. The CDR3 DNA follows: TGTGCCACCGAGGGATCGAACACCGGGGAGCTGTTTTTT. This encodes CATEGSNTGELFF.

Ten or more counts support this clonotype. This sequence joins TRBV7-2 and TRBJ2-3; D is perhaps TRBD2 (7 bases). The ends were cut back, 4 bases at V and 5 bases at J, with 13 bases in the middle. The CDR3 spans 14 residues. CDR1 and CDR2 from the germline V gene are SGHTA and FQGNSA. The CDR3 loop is CASSYGGPIDTQYF. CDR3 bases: TGTGCCAGCAGCTACGGGGGGCCTATAGATACGCAGTATTTT.

The CDR3 region has the DNA TGTGCCAGCAGTTGGGGCTATAATCAGCCCCAGCATTTT. Its translation: CASSWGYNQPQHF. This chain connects TRBV6-2 or TRBV6-3 to TRBJ1-5, with D tentatively TRBD1 (5 bases). The CDR3 covers 13 residues. Germline V lookup: CDR1 MNHEY, CDR2 SVGEGT. Deletions cut 4 bases from V and 4 bases from J, with 8 bases between.

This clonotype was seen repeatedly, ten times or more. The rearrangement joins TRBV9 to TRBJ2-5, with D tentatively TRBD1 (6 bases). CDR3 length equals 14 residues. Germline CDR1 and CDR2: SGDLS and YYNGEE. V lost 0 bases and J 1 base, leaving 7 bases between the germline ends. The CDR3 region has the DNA TGTGCCAGCAGCGTAGCAGGGGCCCAAGAGACCCAGTACTTC. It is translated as CASSVAGAQETQYF.

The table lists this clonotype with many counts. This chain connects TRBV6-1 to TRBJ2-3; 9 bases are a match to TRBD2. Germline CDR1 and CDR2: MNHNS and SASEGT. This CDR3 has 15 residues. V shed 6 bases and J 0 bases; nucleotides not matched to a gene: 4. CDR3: CASSSGTSSTDTQYF. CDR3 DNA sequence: TGTGCCAGCAGCAGTGGGACTAGCAGCACAGATACGCAGTATTTT.

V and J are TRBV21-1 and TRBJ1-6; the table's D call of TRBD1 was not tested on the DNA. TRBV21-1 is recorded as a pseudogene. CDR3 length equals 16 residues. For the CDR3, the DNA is TGTGCCAGGAGCCGGGACAGGGCTCGGGGTAATTCACCCCTCCACTTT. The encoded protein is CARSRDRARGNSPLHF.

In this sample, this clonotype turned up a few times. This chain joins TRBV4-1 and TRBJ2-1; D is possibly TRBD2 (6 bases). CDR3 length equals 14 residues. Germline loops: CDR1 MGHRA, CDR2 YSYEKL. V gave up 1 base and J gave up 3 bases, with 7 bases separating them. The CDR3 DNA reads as TGCGCCAGCAGCCAAGTCGGGAGCTACAATGAGCAGTTCTTC. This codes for CASSQVGSYNEQFF.

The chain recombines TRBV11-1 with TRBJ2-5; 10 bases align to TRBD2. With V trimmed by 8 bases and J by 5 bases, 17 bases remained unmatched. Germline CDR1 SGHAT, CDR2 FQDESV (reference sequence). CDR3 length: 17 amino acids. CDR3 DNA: TGTGCCAGCGCTTCTCCCCTTCTAGCGGGGGCCGGGGAGACCCAGTACTTC. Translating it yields CASASPLLAGAGETQYF.

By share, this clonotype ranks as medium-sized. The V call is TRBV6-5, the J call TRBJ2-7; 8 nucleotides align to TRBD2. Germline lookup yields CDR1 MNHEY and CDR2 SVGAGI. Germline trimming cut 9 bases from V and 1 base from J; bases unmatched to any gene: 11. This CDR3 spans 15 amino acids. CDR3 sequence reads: CASPWPRGRSYEQYV. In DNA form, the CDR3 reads TGTGCCAGTCCCTGGCCTCGCGGGAGGTCCTACGAGCAGTACGTC.

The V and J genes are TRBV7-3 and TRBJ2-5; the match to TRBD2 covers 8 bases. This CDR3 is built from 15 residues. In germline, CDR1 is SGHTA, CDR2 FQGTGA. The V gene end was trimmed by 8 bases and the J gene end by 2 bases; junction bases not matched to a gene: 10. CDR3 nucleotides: TGTGCCAGCGCCGCGGGTAGCGGGGTGCAAGAGACCCAGTACTTC. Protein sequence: CASAAGSGVQETQYF.

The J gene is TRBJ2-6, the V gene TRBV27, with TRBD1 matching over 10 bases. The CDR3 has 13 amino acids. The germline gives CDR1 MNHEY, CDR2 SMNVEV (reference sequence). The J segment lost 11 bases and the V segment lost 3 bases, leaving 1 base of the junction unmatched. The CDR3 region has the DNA TGTGCCAGCAGTTTCGGGACAGGGGACGTCCTGACTTTC. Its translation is CASSFGTGDVLTF.

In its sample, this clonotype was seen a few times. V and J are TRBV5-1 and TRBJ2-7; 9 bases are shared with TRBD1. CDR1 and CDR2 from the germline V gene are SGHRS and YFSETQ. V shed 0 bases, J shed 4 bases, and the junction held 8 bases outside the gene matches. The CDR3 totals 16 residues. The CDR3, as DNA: TGCGCCAGCAGCTTGGAGCCACCGGGACAGGGTTACGAGCAGTACTTC. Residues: CASSLEPPGQGYEQYF.

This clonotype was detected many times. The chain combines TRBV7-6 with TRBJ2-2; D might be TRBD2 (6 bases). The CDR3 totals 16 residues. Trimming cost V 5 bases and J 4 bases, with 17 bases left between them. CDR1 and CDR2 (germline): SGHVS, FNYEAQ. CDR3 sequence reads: CASSPVAGYTTGELFF. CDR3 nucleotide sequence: TGTGCCAGCAGCCCTGTCGCGGGGTATACCACCGGGGAGCTGTTTTTT.

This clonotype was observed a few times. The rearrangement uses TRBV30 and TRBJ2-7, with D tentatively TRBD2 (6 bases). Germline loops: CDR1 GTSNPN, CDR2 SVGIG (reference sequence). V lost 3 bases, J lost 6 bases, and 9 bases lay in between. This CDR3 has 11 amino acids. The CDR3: CAWSPGGEQYF. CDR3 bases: TGTGCCTGGAGCCCCGGGGGCGAGCAGTACTTC.

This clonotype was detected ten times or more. CDR3: CSARADRTEAFF. The CDR3 region has the DNA TGCAGTGCTAGAGCCGACCGAACTGAAGCTTTCTTT. The V gene is TRBV20-1, the J gene TRBJ1-1; D not certain. Germline CDR1 is DFQATT and CDR2 is SNEGSKA (reference sequence). Trimming shortened V by 1 base and J by 5 bases, and 8 bases separated the two germline ends. This CDR3 has 12 amino acids.

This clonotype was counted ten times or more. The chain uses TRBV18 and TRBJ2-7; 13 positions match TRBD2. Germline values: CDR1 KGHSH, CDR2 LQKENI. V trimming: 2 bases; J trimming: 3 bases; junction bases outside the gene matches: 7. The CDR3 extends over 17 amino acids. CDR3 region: CASSPSTSGGRFYEQYF. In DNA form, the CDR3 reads TGTGCCAGCTCACCATCGACTAGCGGGGGGCGCTTCTACGAGCAGTACTTC.

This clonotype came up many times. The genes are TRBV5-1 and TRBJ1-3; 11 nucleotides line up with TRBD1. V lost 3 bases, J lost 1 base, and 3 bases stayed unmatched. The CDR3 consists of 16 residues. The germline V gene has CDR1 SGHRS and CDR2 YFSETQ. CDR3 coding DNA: TGCGCCAGCAGCTCAGGACAGGGGGCTTCTGGAAACACCATATATTTT. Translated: CASSSGQGASGNTIYF.

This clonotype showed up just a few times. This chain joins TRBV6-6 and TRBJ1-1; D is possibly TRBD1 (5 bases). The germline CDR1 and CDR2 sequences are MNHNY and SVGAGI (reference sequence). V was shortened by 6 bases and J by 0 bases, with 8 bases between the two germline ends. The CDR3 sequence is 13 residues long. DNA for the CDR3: TGTGCCAGCAGCGGACACCTGAACACTGAAGCTTTCTTT. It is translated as CASSGHLNTEAFF.

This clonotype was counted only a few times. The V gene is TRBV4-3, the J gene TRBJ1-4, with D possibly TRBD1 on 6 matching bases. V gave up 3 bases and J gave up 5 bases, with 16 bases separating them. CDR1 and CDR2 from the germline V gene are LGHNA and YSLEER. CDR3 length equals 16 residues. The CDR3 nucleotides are TGCGCCAGCAGCCATCGCCGGTGGGGGACAAATGAAAAACTGTTTTTT. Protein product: CASSHRRWGTNEKLFF.

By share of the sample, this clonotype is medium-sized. The DNA of the CDR3 is TGTGCCAGCTGGGGGGGACTAGCGCTCACCGGGGAGCTGTTTTTT. It yields the protein CASWGGLALTGELFF. The V and J genes are TRBV11-2 and TRBJ2-2, with TRBD2 matching over 10 bases. The CDR3 runs 15 residues. V shed 8 bases, J shed 4 bases, and the junction held 7 bases outside the gene matches. Germline loops: CDR1 SGHAT, CDR2 FQNNGV. Full variable domain (remainder filled in from reference TRBV11-2 and TRBJ2-2): EAGVAQSPRYKIIEKRQSVAFWCNPISGHATLYWYQQILGQGPKLLIQFQNNGVVDDSQLPKDRFSAERLKGVDSTLKIQPAKLEDSAVYLCASWGGLALTGELFFGEGSRLTVL.

The CDR3 here is CASSLGVRTEAFF. As DNA, the CDR3 is TGTGCCAGCAGCTTGGGGGTTCGCACTGAAGCTTTCTTT. The rearrangement links TRBV7-9 to TRBJ1-1; maybe TRBD1 (5 bases). This CDR3 is 13 amino acids long. Germline V gene data show CDR1 as SEHNR and CDR2 as FQNEAQ (reference sequence). V dropped 3 bases and J dropped 4 bases, with 9 bases sitting between them.

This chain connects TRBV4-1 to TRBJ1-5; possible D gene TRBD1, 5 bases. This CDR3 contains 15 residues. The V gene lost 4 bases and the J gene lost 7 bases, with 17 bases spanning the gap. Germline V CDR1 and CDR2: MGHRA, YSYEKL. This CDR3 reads CASSPSLGAGQPQHF. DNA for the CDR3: TGCGCCAGCAGCCCCAGCCTCGGGGCGGGCCAGCCCCAGCATTTT.

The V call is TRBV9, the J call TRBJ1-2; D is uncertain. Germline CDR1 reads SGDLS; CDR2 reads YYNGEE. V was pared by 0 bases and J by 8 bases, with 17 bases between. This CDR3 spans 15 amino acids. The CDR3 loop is CASSVATAGPGGYTF. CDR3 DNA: TGTGCCAGCAGCGTAGCTACCGCAGGACCCGGCGGCTACACCTTC. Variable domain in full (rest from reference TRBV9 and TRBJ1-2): DSGVTQTPKHLITATGQRVTLRCSPRSGDLSVYWYQQSLDQGLQFLIQYYNGEERAKGNILERFSAQQFPDLHSELNLSSLELGDSALYFCASSVATAGPGGYTFGSGTRLTVV.

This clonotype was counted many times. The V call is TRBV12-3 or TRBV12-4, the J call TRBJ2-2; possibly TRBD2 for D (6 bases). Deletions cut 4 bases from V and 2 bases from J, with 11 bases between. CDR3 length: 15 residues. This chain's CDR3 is CASSSGTPNTGELFF. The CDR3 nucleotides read TGTGCCAGCAGTTCCGGGACTCCTAACACCGGGGAGCTGTTTTTT.

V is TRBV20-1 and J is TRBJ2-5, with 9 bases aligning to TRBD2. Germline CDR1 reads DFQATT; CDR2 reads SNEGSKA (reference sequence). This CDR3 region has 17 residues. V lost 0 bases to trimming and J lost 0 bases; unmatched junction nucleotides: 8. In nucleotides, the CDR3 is TGCAGTGCTAGAGATCCGCTAGCGGGACAGTACCAAGAGACCCAGTACTTC. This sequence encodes CSARDPLAGQYQETQYF.

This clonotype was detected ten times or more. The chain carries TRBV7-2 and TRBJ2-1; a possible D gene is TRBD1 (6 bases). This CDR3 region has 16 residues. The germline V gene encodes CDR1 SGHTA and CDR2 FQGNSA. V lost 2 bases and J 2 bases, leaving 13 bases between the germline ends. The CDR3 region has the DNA TGTGCCAGCAGCTTATTGCTAGGGGGTCCCTACAATGAGCAGTTCTTC. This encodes CASSLLLGGPYNEQFF.